This T cell receptor (beta chain) emerged from a study of response to subunit inactivated influenza vaccine. Broader study findings: Authors suggested each seasonal influenza vaccination recruits few new T cells.

The CDR3 runs 11 residues. Germline-derived CDR1 and CDR2 are SGHRS and YFSETQ. TCRdb processed the RT-PCR reads anew with MiXCR; each CDR3 protein has one entry. The profile shows hundreds of thousands of distinct CDR3 sequences, approximately 15% of them singletons. A few counts support this clonotype. Its antigen remains unidentified. The junction does not match germline at one end; this may be a read error. The clonotype comes from a man in his forties or fifties who received an inactivated influenza vaccine. The source was PBMCs from blood, collected 14 to 15 days before vaccination. This chain connects TRBV5-1 to TRBJ2-1, with 7 positions matching TRBD2. The CDR3: CASNLGGEQFF. In DNA form, the CDR3 reads TGCGCCAGCAACTTGGGGGGGGAGCAGTTCTTC.